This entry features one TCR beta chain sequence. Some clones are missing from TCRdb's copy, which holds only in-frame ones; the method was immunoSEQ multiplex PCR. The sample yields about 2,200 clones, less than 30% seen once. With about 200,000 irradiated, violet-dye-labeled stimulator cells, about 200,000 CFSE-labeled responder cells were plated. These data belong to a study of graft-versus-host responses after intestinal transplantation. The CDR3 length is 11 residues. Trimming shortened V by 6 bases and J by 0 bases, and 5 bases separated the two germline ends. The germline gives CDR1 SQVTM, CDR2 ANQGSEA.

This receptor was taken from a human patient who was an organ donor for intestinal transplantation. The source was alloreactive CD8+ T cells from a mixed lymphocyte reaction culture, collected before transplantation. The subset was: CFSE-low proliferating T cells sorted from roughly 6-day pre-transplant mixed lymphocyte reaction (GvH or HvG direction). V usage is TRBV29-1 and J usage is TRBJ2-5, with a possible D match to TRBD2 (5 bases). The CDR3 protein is CSVRDQETQYF. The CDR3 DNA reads TGCAGCGTGAGGGACCAAGAGACCCAGTACTTC.